These T cell receptor beta chains were read from a single sample in a study of T-cell reconstitution after alpha-beta-depleted transplantation in children. Each CDR3 protein gets one entry after TCRdb re-called the PCR reads with MiXCR. The table lists about 640,000 distinct CDR3 sequences, 16% of them singletons. The material sequenced was PBMCs from the stem cell graft donor, taken from the stem cell graft. Source of these receptors: a human donor who donated a stem cell graft to a child with acute myeloid leukemia. The CDR3 runs from the conserved cysteine through the conserved F or W. D genes are given only for firm matches. Expanded clones get a size class; other rows say once, few or many, or leave the size out.

CATSQGGGRSEKLFF,TGTGCCACCAGCCAGGGAGGGGGTCGGAGTGAAAAACTGTTTTTT,-,-,TRBJ1-4,TRBV15
CASSAVAGGLAQYF,TGTGCCAGCAGTGCCGTGGCGGGGGGGTTGGCCCAGTACTTC,-,TRBD2,TRBJ2-5,TRBV6-1
CSVARAGTYTEAFF,TGCAGCGTTGCTAGGGCAGGAACGTACACTGAAGCTTTCTTT,many,-,TRBJ1-1,TRBV29-1
CSVGTPGGATEAFF,TGCAGCGTGGGAACCCCAGGGGGTGCCACTGAAGCTTTCTTT,many,TRBD1,TRBJ1-1,TRBV29-1
CASRPQTEVGYNEQFF,TGCGCCAGCAGACCGCAGACAGAAGTCGGCTACAATGAGCAGTTCTTC,few,-,TRBJ2-1,TRBV5-1
CSGRLQGNEQFF,TGCAGCGGGAGACTACAGGGGAATGAGCAGTTCTTC,many,TRBD1,TRBJ2-1,TRBV29-1
CASSNMEGQPQHF,TGTGCCAGCAGCAATATGGAGGGTCAGCCCCAGCATTTT,-,-,TRBJ1-5,TRBV3-1
CASSPRRGATNEKLFF,TGTGCCAGCAGCCCCCGACGGGGCGCAACTAATGAAAAACTGTTTTTT,few,-,TRBJ1-4,TRBV7-2
CASSPGQGVRGPGYTF,TGTGCCAGCAGTCCGGGACAAGGGGTGAGAGGGCCCGGCTACACCTTC,-,-,TRBJ1-2,TRBV12-3/TRBV12-4
CASTWALHPGYTF,TGTGCCAGCACCTGGGCCCTCCATCCTGGCTACACCTTC,once,-,TRBJ1-2,TRBV9
CSVERGTDTQYF,TGCAGTGTGGAGCGGGGCACAGATACGCAGTATTTT,few,-,TRBJ2-3,TRBV20-1
CASARGGSTDTQYF,TGTGCCAGCGCGCGGGGGGGAAGCACAGATACGCAGTATTTT,many,TRBD2,TRBJ2-3,TRBV7-2
CSAGRSYEQYF,TGTTCGGCAGGACGCTCCTACGAGCAGTACTTC,many,-,TRBJ2-7,TRBV20-1
CASSLGDGLETQYF,TGCGCCAGCAGCTTGGGGGACGGTCTAGAGACCCAGTACTTC,few,-,TRBJ2-5,TRBV5-1
CASSLGPGRKETQYF,TGCGCCAGCAGCTTGGGACCGGGCAGGAAGGAGACCCAGTACTTC,-,-,TRBJ2-5,TRBV5-1
CASSLNSQADTQYF,TGCGCCAGCAGCTTAAACAGTCAAGCAGATACGCAGTATTTT,-,-,TRBJ2-3,TRBV5-1
CAISASDSPRTEAFF,TGTGCCATCAGTGCGAGTGACAGTCCACGAACTGAAGCTTTCTTT,many,-,TRBJ1-1,TRBV10-3
CASSLRDSQFF,TGTGCCAGCAGCTTAAGGGACTCGCAGTTCTTC,many,-,TRBJ2-1,TRBV7-9
CASSIPGQGAYEQYF,TGTGCCAGCAGCATACCGGGACAGGGGGCCTACGAGCAGTACTTC,many,TRBD1,TRBJ2-7,TRBV7-9
CSASDFNEQFF,TGCAGTGCTAGTGATTTCAATGAGCAGTTCTTC,-,-,TRBJ2-1,TRBV20-1
CASSLTEAYEQYF,TGTGCCAGCAGCTTAACAGAGGCCTACGAGCAGTACTTC,many,-,TRBJ2-7,TRBV7-7
CASSPRTDLYEQYF,TGCGCCAGCAGCCCCAGGACAGACTTATACGAGCAGTACTTC,few,-,TRBJ2-7,TRBV4-3
CASIKTGTGISEQYF,TGTGCCAGCATCAAAACTGGGACAGGGATCTCCGAGCAGTACTTC,many,TRBD1,TRBJ2-7,TRBV13
CASRGLGTAGYEQYF,TGTGCCAGCAGGGGTCTCGGGACCGCGGGCTACGAGCAGTACTTC,-,-,TRBJ2-7,TRBV12-3/TRBV12-4
CASTRDSSSYNEQFF,TGTGCCAGTACCCGGGACTCGAGCTCCTACAATGAGCAGTTCTTC,-,-,TRBJ2-1,TRBV19
CAILRTDTQYF,TGTGCCATCCTCCGCACAGATACGCAGTATTTT,-,-,TRBJ2-3,TRBV12-3/TRBV12-4
CSVDRDREEGNQPQHF,TGCAGCGTTGACCGCGACAGGGAAGAGGGCAATCAGCCCCAGCATTTT,-,TRBD1,TRBJ1-5,TRBV29-1
CASSERDRGYEQYF,TGTGCCAGCAGTGAACGGGACAGGGGCTACGAGCAGTACTTC,-,TRBD1,TRBJ2-7,TRBV2
CASSHTPPDRVTEAFF,TGTGCCAGCAGCCATACACCTCCAGACAGGGTGACTGAAGCTTTCTTT,-,TRBD1,TRBJ1-1,TRBV7-2
CASSLFAGSPNTEAFF,TGTGCCAGCAGTTTATTTGCCGGGTCGCCAAACACTGAAGCTTTCTTT,many,-,TRBJ1-1,TRBV27
CASSPAGGEVYNEQFF,TGTGCCAGCAGCCCCGCTGGCGGGGAGGTATACAATGAGCAGTTCTTC,-,-,TRBJ2-1,TRBV7-9
CASSDARKMNTGELFF,TGTGCCAGCAGCGATGCTAGGAAGATGAACACCGGGGAGCTGTTTTTT,-,-,TRBJ2-2,TRBV9
CASSLRAEQYF,TGTGCCAGCAGCCTCCGGGCAGAGCAGTACTTC,few,-,TRBJ2-7,TRBV11-2
CASSLAGIRDRTTNEQFF,TGTGCCAGCAGCTTGGCGGGCATCCGGGACAGGACGACCAATGAGCAGTTCTTC,-,TRBD1,TRBJ2-1,TRBV5-4
CSARRARERNQPQHF,TGCAGTGCTAGACGAGCCCGGGAACGCAATCAGCCCCAGCATTTT,few,-,TRBJ1-5,TRBV20-1
CASSISSGGLTDTQYF,TGTGCCAGCAGCATCTCTAGCGGGGGACTCACAGATACGCAGTATTTT,-,TRBD2,TRBJ2-3,TRBV7-2
CASSLGGDRRNTEAFF,TGTGCCAGCAGCTTAGGGGGGGACAGGAGAAACACTGAAGCTTTCTTT,-,TRBD1,TRBJ1-1,TRBV7-2
CSARPLAGEVSTDTQYF,TGCAGTGCTAGGCCGCTAGCGGGGGAGGTTAGCACAGATACGCAGTATTTT,-,TRBD2,TRBJ2-3,TRBV20-1